This TCR beta chain was recorded in a study of cytomegalovirus exposure and HLA in healthy donors (dated by TCRdb to the late 2010s). As for the study more broadly: An earlier analysis of approximately 550 of the donors reported more than 250 Gb of sequence data and approximately 110 million unique TCR beta sequences from 150 million to 200 million T cells. To predict cytomegalovirus infection status, the study brought together high-throughput TCR immunosequencing, statistical association of individual TCRs with disease status, and machine learning. Donor age, sex, ethnicity and CMV serostatus were collected together with the repertoire data. Genome-wide SNP genotypes for about 65% of the 666 donors were used in a later genetic analysis, which treated that subset as a discovery cohort. A later analysis re-analyzed previously published TCR beta repertoires from 600 to 850 donors and added high-resolution HLA genotyping to study TCR occurrence patterns. An early release covering some 640 HLA-typed donors comprised approximately 300 gigabases of sequencing data and tens of millions of unique TCR sequences. The study aimed to test whether signatures of past pathogen exposure could be identified by cataloging public T cell receptors. The T cell repertoires of 666 subjects were profiled by immunosequencing and related to cytomegalovirus serostatus. Both class I and class II loci were covered by HLA typing, at four-digit resolution. Typing coverage varied by locus: roughly 629-630 donors for A, B, C, DRB1 and DQB1; more than 500 for DQA1; nearly 610 for DPA1; roughly 450 for DPB1. Because of strong linkage in the cohort, roughly five DR-DQ haplotypes were treated as single units for association and clustering. Rather than drawing on any new phenotypic data, the later analysis identified candidate immune exposures from TCR beta sequences and the way those sequences occurred across donors. To decide whether each TCR beta V gene segment behaved as functional or pseudogenic, an earlier analysis of some 600 of the donors relied on high-throughput TCR beta sequencing. All discovery cohort repertoires had been generated on a single sequencing platform. Among 300 to 500 genotyped donors of the cohort, an average of approximately 240,000 unique TCR beta nucleotide sequences was sequenced per donor, of which about 18% were non-productive. Of the roughly 400 genotyped donors, approximately 83% fell in the genetic ancestry cluster associated with self-reported Caucasian donors. In addition to the first cohort of several hundred subjects, a separate validation cohort of 120 different subjects was used. Study-level results and caveats: Because some donors lacked HLA typing at each locus, the association tests relied only on the typed subset. Several of the top co-occurrence clusters appeared to be linked to parvovirus B19, influenza, CMV and Epstein-Barr virus, according to a later analysis. Some IMGT-functional V segments, including TRBV6-2 and TRBV6-3, could not be told apart with the 87-base-pair reads, so those segments were excluded. A later genetic analysis associated a missense DCLRE1C variant with V-gene and J-gene trimming of TCR beta chains, and an independent cohort replicated the association. Correlated functional status among segregating V segments might reflect linkage disequilibrium, but an unknown experimental factor could not be ruled out. The study gave a list of 150 to 200 TCR beta chains associated with cytomegalovirus. Because counts were too low, around 18 rarely observed V segments, including chromosome 9 orphons, were left out of the earlier analysis of over 550 of the donors. In a later analysis, TCR association rates were found to vary across HLA loci, with the most associated TCRs seen for DRB1 alleles and the fewest for HLA-C alleles. When HLA alleles, especially DR and DQ, strongly co-occurred, attributing TCR associations to individual alleles was difficult. A further reported finding was that TCR beta sequences accurately predicted the HLA-A and HLA-B alleles for most subjects in the first cohort. According to a later analysis, most CMV-associated TCR beta chains appeared to be HLA-restricted, and the HLA associations seemed to be driven largely by CMV exposure. Presence/absence analyses assumed roughly uniform sequencing depth across donors, an assumption that may not hold. A few of the identified cytomegalovirus-associated TCR beta chains were confirmed in vitro to be specific for cytomegalovirus antigens. In both the original and validation cohorts, the classifier was reported to diagnose cytomegalovirus status with high specificity and sensitivity. Across donors, most TCR sequences were observed very rarely, whereas some public TCRs were present in many individuals. A later genetic analysis reported fewer N-insertions in productive TCRs among donors in an Asian-associated ancestry cluster than the roughly 640-donor mean. Specific HLA alleles were associated with 16,951 TCR beta sequences at a false discovery rate of 0.05 in a later analysis. The only immune exposure information available for the cohort was CMV serostatus. In this cohort, only TCR beta chains were sequenced, and detectable features were limited by the absence of alpha or paired-chain data. According to the authors, the approach could potentially be generalized to other disease states and immunological phenotypes. In an earlier analysis of about 540 of the donors, most TCR beta V segments were observed in productive rearrangements about 87% or about 30% of the time, broadly matching IMGT annotations. A cluster of highly shared sequence variants was judged likely to be a technical artifact of the sequencing pipeline. A later analysis found that HLA-associated TCR beta chains were more clonally expanded and had lower generation probabilities than equally common non-associated chains.

In total, around 600 healthy bone marrow donors made up the cohort. All cohort members were sampled while nominally healthy, although unrecorded immune exposures were likely present. The donor tested CMV seronegative and was one of the 352 seronegative cohort members. Every donor gave a peripheral blood sample, and the peripheral blood mononuclear cells from that sample were used for TCR beta sequencing. The Qiagen DNeasy Blood Extraction Kit was used to extract genomic DNA from the blood cell samples. Receptors were amplified or captured by the immunoSEQ multiplex PCR assay. For the multiplex PCR, a mixture combining 60 forward primers for TCR Vbeta segments and 13 reverse primers for TCR Jbeta segments was used. Amplification of the CDR3 region of rearranged TCR beta genes was performed with a multiplex PCR assay on genomic DNA. On the Illumina HiSeq System, the amplified TCR beta libraries were sequenced as 87-base-pair reads. The study's processing was this. A later analysis tallied 75 million to 85 million unique TCR beta chains across the 600 to 700 repertoires, and some 10 million of those chains were shared by two or more donors. A nearest-neighbor algorithm error-corrected the raw reads and collapsed the reads into unique sequences, merging closely related sequences to remove PCR and sequencing errors. Alignment of CDR3 sequences to IMGT reference sequences was used to assign V, D and J gene segments. For a sequence to be retained, a match of at least six nucleotides was required to both a V gene segment and a J gene segment. A rearrangement counted as productive if the CDR3 had no stop codons and remained in frame with V and J, and every other rearrangement counted as non-productive. Following IMGT convention, CDR3 was defined as the stretch from the second conserved V-encoded cysteine up to the conserved J-encoded phenylalanine. The earlier analysis of approximately 500 of the donors excluded sequences that lacked an unambiguous match to a single V gene segment. An earlier analysis of fewer than 750 of the donors classified V segments as functional when productive rearrangements were above 56.7% and as segregating when the standard deviation between donors was above 5%. A statistical classification framework was built for diagnosing cytomegalovirus status from the catalog of TCR beta chain sequences. V and J gene assignment, in a later analysis, came from comparing TCR nucleotide sequences with IMGT/GENE-DB human TR gene sequences. The TCRdist pipeline was used in a later analysis to assign CDR3 sequences and most-parsimonious VDJ recombination scenarios. A later analysis defined each TCR beta chain by its CDR3 amino acid sequence plus V-gene family, and excluded reads lacking a unique V-gene family. To address suspected cross-contamination and a sequencing artifact, a later analysis removed some 620 highly shared, low-generation-probability nucleotide sequences. For each public chain, a later analysis derived a clonal expansion index from normalized ranks of inferred template counts within each repertoire. A later analysis computed generation probabilities with a VDJ recombination model fitted to out-of-frame rearrangements, and checked the results against IGoR. Hypergeometric tests were used in a later analysis to score TCR-TCR, TCR-HLA and TCR-CMV co-occurrence, with a repertoire-size bias correction applied to the TCR pairs. A later analysis estimated false discovery rates by permuting HLA or CMV assignments 20 times. In a later analysis, co-occurring TCRs were grouped using DBSCAN, with TCRdist sequence similarity added in when clustering inside HLA-allele-positive subsets. Repertoires with fewer than 30,000 or more than 120,000 public chains were left out of co-occurrence clustering, as were about 5 repertoires with anomalous nucleotide sharing. The table was pulled from immuneACCESS by TCRdb, which kept in-frame rearrangements only. Such tables lose some clones; where checked, under half of the loss comes from unresolved V genes, and the rest has no known cause. Clone size and the V and J calls come from that table; the DNA yielded D and trimming. For this sample the table gives 95,000 to 100,000 clones, of which about 75% were detected only once. The leading ten clones occupy 10% of the sample.

As to this clone: Its antigen is unknown. It has no much larger one-base neighbor in the sample; base qualities were not kept.

Including the terminal cysteine and phenylalanine, the CDR3 comprises 13 residues. The entry retains the CDR3 DNA only, 39 bases that are in frame from base 1. At the junction V is shortened by 1 base and J by 4 bases, with 10 bases in between. Sequences GTSNPN (CDR1) and SVGIG (CDR2) are obtained from the germline V gene (reference sequence). The chain couples TRBV30 to TRBJ1-1; confidence is insufficient to name the D gene. The sequence was obtained from a man aged 50-59 years in good health and CMV-seronegative. The sample was PBMCs. This receptor carries the CDR3 CAWSGGRGTEAFF. The nucleotide sequence is given as TGTGCCTGGAGTGGCGGCCGGGGCACTGAAGCTTTCTTT. The full variable domain, completed from the reference TRBV30 and TRBJ1-1 proteins outside the CDR3, reads SQTIHQWPATLVQPVGSPLSLECTVEGTSNPNLYWYRQAAGRGLQLLFYSVGIGQISSEVPQNLSASRPQDRQFILSSKKLLLSDSGFYLCAWSGGRGTEAFFGQGTRLTVV.